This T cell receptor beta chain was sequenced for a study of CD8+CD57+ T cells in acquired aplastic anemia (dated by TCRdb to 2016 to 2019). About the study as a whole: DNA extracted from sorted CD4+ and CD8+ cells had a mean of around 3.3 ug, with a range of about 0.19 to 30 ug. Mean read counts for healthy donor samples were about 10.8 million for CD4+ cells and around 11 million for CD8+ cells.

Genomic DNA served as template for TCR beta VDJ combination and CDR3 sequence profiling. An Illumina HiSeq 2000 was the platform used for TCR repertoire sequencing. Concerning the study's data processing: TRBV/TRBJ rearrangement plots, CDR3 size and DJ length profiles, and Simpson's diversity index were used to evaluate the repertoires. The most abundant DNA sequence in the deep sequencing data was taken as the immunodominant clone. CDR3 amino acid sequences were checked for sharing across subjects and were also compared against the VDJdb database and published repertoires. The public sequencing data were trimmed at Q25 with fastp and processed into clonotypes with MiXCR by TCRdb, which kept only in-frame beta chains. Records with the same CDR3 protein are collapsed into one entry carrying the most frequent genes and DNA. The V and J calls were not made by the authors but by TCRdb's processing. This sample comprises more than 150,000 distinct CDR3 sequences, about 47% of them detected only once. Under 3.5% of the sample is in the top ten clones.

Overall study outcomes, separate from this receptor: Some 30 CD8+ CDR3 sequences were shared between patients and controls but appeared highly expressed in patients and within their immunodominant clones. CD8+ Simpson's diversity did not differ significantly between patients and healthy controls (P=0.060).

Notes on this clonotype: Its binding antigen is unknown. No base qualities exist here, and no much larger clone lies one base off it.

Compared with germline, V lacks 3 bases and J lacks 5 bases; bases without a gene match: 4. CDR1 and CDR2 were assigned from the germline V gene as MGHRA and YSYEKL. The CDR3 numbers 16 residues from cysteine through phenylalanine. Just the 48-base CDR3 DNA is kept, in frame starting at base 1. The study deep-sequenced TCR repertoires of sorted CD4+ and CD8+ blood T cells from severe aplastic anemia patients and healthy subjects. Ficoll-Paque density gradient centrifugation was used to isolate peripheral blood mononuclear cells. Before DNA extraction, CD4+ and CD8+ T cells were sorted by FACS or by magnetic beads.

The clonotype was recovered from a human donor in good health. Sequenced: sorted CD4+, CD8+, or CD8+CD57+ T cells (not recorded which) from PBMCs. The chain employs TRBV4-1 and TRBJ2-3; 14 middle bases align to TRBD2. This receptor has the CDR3 CASSQGLAGVRDTQYF. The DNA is TGCGCCAGCAGCCAGGGACTAGCGGGAGTTAGAGATACGCAGTATTTT.